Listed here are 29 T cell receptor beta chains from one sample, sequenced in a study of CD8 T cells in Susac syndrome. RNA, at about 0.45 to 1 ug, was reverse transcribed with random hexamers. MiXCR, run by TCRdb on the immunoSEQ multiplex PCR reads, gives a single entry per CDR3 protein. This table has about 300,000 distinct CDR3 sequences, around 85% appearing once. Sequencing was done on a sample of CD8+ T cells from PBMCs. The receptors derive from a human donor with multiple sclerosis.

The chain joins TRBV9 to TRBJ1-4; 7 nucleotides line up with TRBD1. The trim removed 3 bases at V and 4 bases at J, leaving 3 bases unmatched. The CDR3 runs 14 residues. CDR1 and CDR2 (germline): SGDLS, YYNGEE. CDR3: CASSAGQRNEKLFF. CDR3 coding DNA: TGTGCCAGCAGCGCGGGACAGCGTAATGAAAAACTGTTTTTT.

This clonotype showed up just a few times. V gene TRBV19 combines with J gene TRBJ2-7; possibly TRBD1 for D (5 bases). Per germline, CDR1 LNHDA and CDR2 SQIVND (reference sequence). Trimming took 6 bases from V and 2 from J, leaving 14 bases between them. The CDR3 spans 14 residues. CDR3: CASRFSTGTYEQYF. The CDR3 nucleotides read TGTGCCAGTAGGTTCTCTACAGGCACCTACGAGCAGTACTTC.

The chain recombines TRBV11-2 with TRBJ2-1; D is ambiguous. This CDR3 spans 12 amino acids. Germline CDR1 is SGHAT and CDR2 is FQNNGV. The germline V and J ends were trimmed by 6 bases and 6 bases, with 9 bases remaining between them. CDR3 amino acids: CASRDKLNEQFF. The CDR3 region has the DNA TGTGCCAGCAGGGATAAGCTCAATGAGCAGTTCTTC. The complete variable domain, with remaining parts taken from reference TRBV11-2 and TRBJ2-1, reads EAGVAQSPRYKIIEKRQSVAFWCNPISGHATLYWYQQILGQGPKLLIQFQNNGVVDDSQLPKDRFSAERLKGVDSTLKIQPAKLEDSAVYLCASRDKLNEQFFGPGTRLTVL.

In DNA form, the CDR3 reads TGTGCCAGCAGCCAAGTTGAGAGGGACAAGCTATTCACAGATACGCAGTATTTT. This encodes CASSQVERDKLFTDTQYF. J is TRBJ2-3 and V is TRBV3-1; a possible D gene is TRBD1 (6 bases). The ends were cut back, 1 base at V and 2 bases at J, with 19 bases in the middle. Germline CDR1 reads LGHDT; CDR2 reads YNNKEL (reference sequence). This CDR3 comprises 18 residues.

For the CDR3, the DNA is TGTGCCAGCGGCCCTGCCCAAGAGACCCAGTACTTC. Protein sequence: CASGPAQETQYF. This chain uses TRBV27 with TRBJ2-5; D ambiguous. Per germline, CDR1 MNHEY and CDR2 SMNVEV (reference sequence). Trimming shortened V by 8 bases and J by 1 base, and 8 bases separated the two germline ends. The CDR3 length is 12 residues.

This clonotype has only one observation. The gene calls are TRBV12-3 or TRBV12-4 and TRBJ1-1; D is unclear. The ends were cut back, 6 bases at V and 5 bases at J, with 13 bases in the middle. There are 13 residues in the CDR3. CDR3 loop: CASRIRRVTEAFF. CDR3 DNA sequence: TGTGCCAGCAGGATTCGGAGAGTTACTGAAGCTTTCTTT.

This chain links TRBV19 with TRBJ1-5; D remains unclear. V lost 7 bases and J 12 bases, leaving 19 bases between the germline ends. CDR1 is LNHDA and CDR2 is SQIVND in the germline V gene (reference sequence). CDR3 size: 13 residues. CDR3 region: CASIGNPGLVQHF. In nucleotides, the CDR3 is TGTGCCAGTATTGGAAACCCGGGCTTGGTCCAGCATTTT.

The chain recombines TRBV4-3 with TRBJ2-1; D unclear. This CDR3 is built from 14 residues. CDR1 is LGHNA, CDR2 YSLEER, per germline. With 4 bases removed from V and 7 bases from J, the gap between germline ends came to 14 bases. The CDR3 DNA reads TGCGCCAGCAGCCCGTCCCCCTATATAAATGAGCAGTTCTTC. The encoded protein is CASSPSPYINEQFF.

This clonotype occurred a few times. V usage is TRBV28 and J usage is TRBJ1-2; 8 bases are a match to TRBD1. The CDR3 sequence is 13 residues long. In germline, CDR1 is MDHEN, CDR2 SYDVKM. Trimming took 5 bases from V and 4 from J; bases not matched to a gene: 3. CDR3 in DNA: TGTGCCAGCAGTCTTCAGGGGGCCTATGGCTACACCTTC. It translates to CASSLQGAYGYTF.

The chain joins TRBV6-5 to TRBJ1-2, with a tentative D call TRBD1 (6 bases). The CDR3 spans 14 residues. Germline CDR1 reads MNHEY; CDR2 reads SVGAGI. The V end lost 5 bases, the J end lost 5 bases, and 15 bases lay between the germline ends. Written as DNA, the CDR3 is TGTGCCAGCAGTATCAAGGACAGCGGATATGGCTACACCTTC. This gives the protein CASSIKDSGYGYTF.

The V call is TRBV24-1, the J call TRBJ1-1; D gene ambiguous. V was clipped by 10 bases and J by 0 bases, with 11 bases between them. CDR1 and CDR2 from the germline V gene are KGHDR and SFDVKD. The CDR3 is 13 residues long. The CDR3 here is CATMDPMNTEAFF. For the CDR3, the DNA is TGTGCCACGATGGACCCTATGAACACTGAAGCTTTCTTT.

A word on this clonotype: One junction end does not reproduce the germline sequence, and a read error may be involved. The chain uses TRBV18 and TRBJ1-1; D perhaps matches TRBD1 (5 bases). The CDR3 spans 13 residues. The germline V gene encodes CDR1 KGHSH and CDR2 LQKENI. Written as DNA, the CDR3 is TGTGCCAGCTCGCCACTGACAGACCCTGAAGCTTTCTTT. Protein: CASSPLTDPEAFF.

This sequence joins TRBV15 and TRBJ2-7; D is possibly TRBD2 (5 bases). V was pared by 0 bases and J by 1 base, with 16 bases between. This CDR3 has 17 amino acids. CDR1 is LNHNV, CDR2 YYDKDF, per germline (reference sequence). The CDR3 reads CATSRDERVPTSYEQYF. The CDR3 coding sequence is TGTGCCACCAGCAGAGATGAGAGGGTTCCAACGTCCTACGAGCAGTACTTC.

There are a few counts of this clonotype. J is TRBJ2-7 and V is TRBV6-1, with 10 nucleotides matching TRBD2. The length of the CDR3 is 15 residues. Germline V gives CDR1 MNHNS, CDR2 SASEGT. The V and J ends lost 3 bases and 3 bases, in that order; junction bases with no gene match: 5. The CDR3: CASSDLAGARYEQYF. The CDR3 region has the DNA TGTGCCAGCAGTGACCTAGCGGGAGCCCGCTACGAGCAGTACTTC.

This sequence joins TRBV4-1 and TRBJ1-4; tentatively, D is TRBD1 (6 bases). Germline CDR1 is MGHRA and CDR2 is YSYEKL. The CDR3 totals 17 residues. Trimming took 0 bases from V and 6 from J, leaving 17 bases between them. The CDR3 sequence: CASSQDSVGGAYEKLFF. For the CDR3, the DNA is TGCGCCAGCAGCCAAGATTCGGTGGGGGGCGCTTATGAAAAACTGTTTTTT.

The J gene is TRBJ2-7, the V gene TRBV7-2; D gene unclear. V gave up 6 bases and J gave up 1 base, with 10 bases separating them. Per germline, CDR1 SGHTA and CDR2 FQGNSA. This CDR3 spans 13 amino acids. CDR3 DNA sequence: TGTGCCAGCAGAGCTACTGGATCCTACGAGCAGTACTTC. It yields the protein CASRATGSYEQYF.

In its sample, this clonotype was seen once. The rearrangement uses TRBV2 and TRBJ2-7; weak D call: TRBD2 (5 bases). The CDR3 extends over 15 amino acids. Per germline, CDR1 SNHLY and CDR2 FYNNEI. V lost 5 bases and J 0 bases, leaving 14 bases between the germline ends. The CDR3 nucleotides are TGTGCCAGCAGTCCCGGAGGCACCAGCTCCTACGAGCAGTACTTC. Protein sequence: CASSPGGTSSYEQYF. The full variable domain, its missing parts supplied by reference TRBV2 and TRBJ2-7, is EPEVTQTPSHQVTQMGQEVILRCVPISNHLYFYWYRQILGQKVEFLVSFYNNEISEKSEIFDDQFSVERPDGSNFTLKIRSTKLEDSAMYFCASSPGGTSSYEQYFGPGTRLTVT.

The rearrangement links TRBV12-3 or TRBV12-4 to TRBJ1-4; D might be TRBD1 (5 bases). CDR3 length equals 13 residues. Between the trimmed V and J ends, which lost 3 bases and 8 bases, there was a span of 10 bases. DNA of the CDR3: TGTGCCAGCAGTTTGCCGGGGGACGAAAAACTGTTTTTT. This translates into CASSLPGDEKLFF.

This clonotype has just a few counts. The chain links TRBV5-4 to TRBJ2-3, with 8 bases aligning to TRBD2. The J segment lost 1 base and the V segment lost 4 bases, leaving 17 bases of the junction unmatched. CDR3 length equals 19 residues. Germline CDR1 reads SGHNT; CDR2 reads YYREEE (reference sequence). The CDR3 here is CASSTLGSGIYSGTDTQYF. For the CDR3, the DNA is TGTGCCAGCAGCACCTTGGGTAGCGGGATATATTCTGGCACAGATACGCAGTATTTT.

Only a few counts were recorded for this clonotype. CDR3 in amino acids: CASSAPGGDYGYTF. The CDR3 DNA sequence: TGTGCCAGCAGTGCTCCGGGGGGAGACTATGGCTACACCTTC. This sequence joins TRBV6-1 and TRBJ1-2; D possibly corresponds to TRBD1 (5 bases). The CDR3 runs 14 residues. The germline V gene has CDR1 MNHNS and CDR2 SASEGT. V was clipped by 4 bases and J by 3 bases, with 12 bases between them.

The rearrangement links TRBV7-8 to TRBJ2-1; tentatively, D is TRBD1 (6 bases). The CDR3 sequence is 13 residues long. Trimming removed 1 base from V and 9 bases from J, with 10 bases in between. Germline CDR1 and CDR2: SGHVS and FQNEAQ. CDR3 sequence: CASSLGGLGEQFF. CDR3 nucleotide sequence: TGTGCCAGCAGCTTAGGGGGGCTGGGTGAGCAGTTCTTC.

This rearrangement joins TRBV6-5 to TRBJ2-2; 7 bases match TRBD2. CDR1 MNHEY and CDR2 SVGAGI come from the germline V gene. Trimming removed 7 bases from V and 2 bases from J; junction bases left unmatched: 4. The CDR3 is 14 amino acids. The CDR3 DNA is TGTGCCAGCACCCGCGGGGGAAACACCGGGGAGCTGTTTTTT. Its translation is CASTRGGNTGELFF.

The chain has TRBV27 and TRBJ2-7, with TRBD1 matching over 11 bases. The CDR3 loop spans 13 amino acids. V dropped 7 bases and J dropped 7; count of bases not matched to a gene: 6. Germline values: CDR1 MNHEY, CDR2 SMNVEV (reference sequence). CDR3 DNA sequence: TGTGCCAGCACCGGACAGGGGGCGGTTGAGCAGTACTTC. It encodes CASTGQGAVEQYF.

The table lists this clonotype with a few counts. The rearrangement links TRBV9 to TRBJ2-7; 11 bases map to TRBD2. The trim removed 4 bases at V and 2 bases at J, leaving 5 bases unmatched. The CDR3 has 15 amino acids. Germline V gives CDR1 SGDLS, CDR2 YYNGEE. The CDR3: CASSPTGLAAYEQYF. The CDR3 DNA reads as TGTGCCAGCAGCCCGACGGGACTAGCGGCCTACGAGCAGTACTTC.

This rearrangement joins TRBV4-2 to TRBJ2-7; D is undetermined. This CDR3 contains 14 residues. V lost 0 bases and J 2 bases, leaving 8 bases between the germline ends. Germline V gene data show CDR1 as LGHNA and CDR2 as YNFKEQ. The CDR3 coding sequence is TGTGCCAGCAGCCAAGATCTGGGAACCTACGAGCAGTACTTC. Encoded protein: CASSQDLGTYEQYF.

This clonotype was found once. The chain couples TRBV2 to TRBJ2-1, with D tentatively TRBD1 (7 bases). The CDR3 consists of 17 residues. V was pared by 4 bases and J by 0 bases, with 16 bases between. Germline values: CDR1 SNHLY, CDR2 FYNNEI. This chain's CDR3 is CASSGYQGGASYNEQFF. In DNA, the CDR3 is TGTGCCAGCAGTGGCTACCAGGGGGGAGCCTCCTACAATGAGCAGTTCTTC.

The CDR3 DNA sequence: TGTGCCAGCAGCCCGACTAGCGGGATAGGAGATACGCAGTATTTT. This codes for CASSPTSGIGDTQYF. J is TRBJ2-3 and V is TRBV11-2; 11 nucleotides match TRBD2. The J segment lost 5 bases and the V segment lost 5 bases, leaving 6 bases of the junction unmatched. Germline V gives CDR1 SGHAT, CDR2 FQNNGV. This CDR3 spans 15 amino acids.

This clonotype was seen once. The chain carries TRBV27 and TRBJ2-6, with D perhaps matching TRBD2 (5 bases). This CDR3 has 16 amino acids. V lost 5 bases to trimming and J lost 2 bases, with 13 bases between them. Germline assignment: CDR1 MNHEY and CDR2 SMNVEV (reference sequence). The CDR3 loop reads CASSQIGSAGANVLTF. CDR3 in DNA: TGTGCCAGCAGTCAAATAGGGAGCGCTGGGGCCAACGTCCTGACTTTC.

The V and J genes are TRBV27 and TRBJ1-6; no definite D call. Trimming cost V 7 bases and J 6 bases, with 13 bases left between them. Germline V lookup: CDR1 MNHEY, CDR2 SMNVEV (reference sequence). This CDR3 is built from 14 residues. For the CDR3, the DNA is TGTGCCAGCACCGAGACATTCACTAATTCACCCCTCCACTTT. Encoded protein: CASTETFTNSPLHF.